These T cell receptor beta chains were read from a single sample in a study of shared clonotypes between healthy human individuals. Here immunoSEQ multiplex PCR was the method, and the copy in TCRdb shows in-frame clones only, minus some. The sample shows just over 2,000,000 clones, 90% to 95% of them seen only once. Sequencing was carried out using naive CD4+ T cells sorted from blood. These receptors were taken from a man between 18 and 29 years old in good health. The CDR3 runs from the conserved cysteine through the conserved F or W. D genes are given only for firm matches. Where a row states a size, it is once, few, many or the class of an expanded clone; other rows omit it.

D gene: -
V gene: TRBV6-5
J gene: TRBJ2-3
clone size: -
CDR3 protein: CASSTKGRVTQYF
CDR3 DNA: TGTGCCAGCAGTACGAAAGGGAGAGTCACGCAGTATTTT

D gene: -
V gene: TRBV9
J gene: TRBJ2-1
clone size: -
CDR3 protein: CASSVGQGNEQFF
CDR3 DNA: TGTGCCAGCAGCGTAGGGCAGGGCAATGAGCAGTTCTTC

D gene: -
V gene: TRBV5-1
J gene: TRBJ2-1
clone size: -
CDR3 protein: CASSLAGDTYNEQFF
CDR3 DNA: TGCGCCAGCAGCCTGGCGGGGGACACCTACAATGAGCAGTTCTTC

D gene: -
V gene: TRBV15
J gene: TRBJ2-1
clone size: -
CDR3 protein: CATSRDPSGTLYNEQFF
CDR3 DNA: TGTGCCACCAGCAGAGACCCATCGGGGACTCTCTACAATGAGCAGTTCTTC

D gene: -
V gene: TRBV2
J gene: TRBJ1-1
clone size: -
CDR3 protein: CATTSGLGAFF
CDR3 DNA: TGTGCCACCACATCAGGGCTTGGAGCTTTCTTT

D gene: -
V gene: TRBV2
J gene: TRBJ1-4
clone size: -
CDR3 protein: CASSVFYRATNEKLFF
CDR3 DNA: TGTGCCAGCAGTGTGTTCTACAGGGCAACTAATGAAAAACTGTTTTTT

D gene: TRBD2
V gene: TRBV2
J gene: TRBJ2-7
clone size: once
CDR3 protein: CASSRGLAGYEQYF
CDR3 DNA: TGTGCCAGCAGTCGGGGACTAGCAGGCTACGAGCAGTACTTC

D gene: -
V gene: TRBV7-2
J gene: TRBJ2-3
clone size: -
CDR3 protein: CATASQVSSTDTQYF
CDR3 DNA: TGTGCCACCGCCTCACAAGTTAGTAGCACAGATACGCAGTATTTT

D gene: TRBD1
V gene: TRBV28
J gene: TRBJ2-1
clone size: -
CDR3 protein: CASSPQGMGTYNEQFF
CDR3 DNA: TGTGCCAGCAGCCCACAGGGGATGGGAACCTACAATGAGCAGTTCTTC

D gene: -
V gene: TRBV6-5
J gene: TRBJ2-7
clone size: -
CDR3 protein: CASSRGVGYEQYF
CDR3 DNA: TGTGCCAGCAGTCGTGGTGTCGGCTACGAGCAGTACTTC

D gene: TRBD1
V gene: TRBV30
J gene: TRBJ1-5
clone size: -
CDR3 protein: CAWSVRALDRGRGNNQPQHF
CDR3 DNA: TGTGCCTGGAGTGTAAGGGCCCTCGACAGGGGGCGAGGAAACAATCAGCCCCAGCATTTT

D gene: -
V gene: TRBV29-1
J gene: TRBJ1-1
clone size: -
CDR3 protein: CSVDRGLRTEAFF
CDR3 DNA: TGCAGCGTTGACCGGGGGTTGAGGACTGAAGCTTTCTTT